These T cell receptor beta chains were read from a single sample in a study of T cell responses to AZD1222 COVID-19 vaccine. Repertoires were generated with immunoSEQ multiplex PCR, while TCRdb's copy carries only in-frame clones and drops some. This table has 130,000 or so clones, around nine tenths appearing once. Material: peripheral blood, obtained on day 0 of AZD1222 vaccination. These receptors all stem from an adult in good health. Each CDR3 is given with its conserved first and last residue. A D gene is named only where the DNA matches it firmly. Clone size appears in some rows only: once, few, many, or a class for an expanded clone.

V gene	CDR3 length	D gene	clone size	J gene	CDR3 protein	CDR3 DNA
TRBV5-6	13	.	.	TRBJ2-5	CASSLMTGETQYF	TGTGCCAGCAGCTTGATGACGGGGGAGACCCAGTACTTC
TRBV30	11	.	.	TRBJ1-6	CAWRGDSPLHF	TGTGCCTGGAGGGGGGATTCACCCCTCCACTTT
TRBV11-2	12	.	.	TRBJ2-7	CASSFLRDEQYF	TGTGCCAGCAGCTTCCTAAGGGACGAGCAGTACTTC
TRBV7-3	13	.	.	TRBJ1-2	CASSLRQNYGYTF	TGTGCCAGCAGCTTACGGCAGAACTATGGCTACACCTTC
TRBV2	15	.	.	TRBJ1-3	CASSEGLSSGNTIYF	TGTGCCAGCAGTGAGGGTCTCAGCTCTGGAAACACCATATATTTT
TRBV3-1/TRBV3-2	13	TRBD1	.	TRBJ1-4	CASSLGTAEKLFF	TGTGCCAGCAGCCTTGGGACAGCCGAAAAACTGTTTTTT
TRBV9	15	TRBD2	.	TRBJ2-1	CASSLGLGVYNEQFF	TGTGCCAGCAGCCTGGGACTAGGGGTCTACAATGAGCAGTTCTTC
TRBV9	17	TRBD2	.	TRBJ2-1	CASSVRLAGTSYNEQFF	TGTGCCAGCAGCGTTCGACTAGCGGGGACCTCCTACAATGAGCAGTTCTTC
TRBV13	15	TRBD2	few	TRBJ2-1	CASSSAGLADNEQFF	TGTGCCAGCAGCTCAGCGGGACTAGCGGACAATGAGCAGTTCTTC
TRBV28	15	.	once	TRBJ1-6	CASSLWGQGPSPLHF	TGTGCCAGCAGTTTATGGGGTCAGGGGCCCTCACCCCTCCACTTT